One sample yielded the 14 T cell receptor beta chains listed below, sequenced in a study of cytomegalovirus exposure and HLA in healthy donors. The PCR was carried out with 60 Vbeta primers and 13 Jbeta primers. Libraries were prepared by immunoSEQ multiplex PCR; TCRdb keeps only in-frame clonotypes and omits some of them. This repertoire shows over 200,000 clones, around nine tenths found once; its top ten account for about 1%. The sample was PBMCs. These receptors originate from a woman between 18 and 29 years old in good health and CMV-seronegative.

This chain's CDR3 is CASSYRERTGMAFF. CDR3 nucleotide sequence: TGTGCCAGCAGTTATAGGGAAAGGACAGGGATGGCTTTCTTT. The V and J genes are TRBV6-5 and TRBJ1-1, with TRBD1 matching 8 bases. V lost 3 bases and J lost 11; bases outside the gene matches: 11. CDR1 and CDR2 (germline): MNHEY, SVGAGI. This CDR3 spans 14 amino acids.

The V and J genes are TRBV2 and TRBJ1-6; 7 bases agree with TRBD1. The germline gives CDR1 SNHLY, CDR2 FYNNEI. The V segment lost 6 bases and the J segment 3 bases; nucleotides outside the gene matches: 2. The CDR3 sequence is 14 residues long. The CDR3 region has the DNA TGTGCCAGCAGGCGGGACAGCTATAATTCACCCCTCCACTTT. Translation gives CASRRDSYNSPLHF.

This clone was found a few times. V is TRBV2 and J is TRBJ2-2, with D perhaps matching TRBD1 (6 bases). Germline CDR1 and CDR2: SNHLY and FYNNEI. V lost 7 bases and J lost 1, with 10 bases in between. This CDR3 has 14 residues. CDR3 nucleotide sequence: TGTGCCAGCACGGGACAACTGAACACCGGGGAGCTGTTTTTT. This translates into CASTGQLNTGELFF.

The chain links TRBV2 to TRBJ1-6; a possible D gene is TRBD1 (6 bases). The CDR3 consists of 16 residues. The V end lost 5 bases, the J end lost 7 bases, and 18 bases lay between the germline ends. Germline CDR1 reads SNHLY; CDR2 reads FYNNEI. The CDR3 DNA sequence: TGTGCCAGCAGTTTTCAGGGGACGGAGAAAAATTCACCCCTCCACTTT. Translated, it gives CASSFQGTEKNSPLHF.

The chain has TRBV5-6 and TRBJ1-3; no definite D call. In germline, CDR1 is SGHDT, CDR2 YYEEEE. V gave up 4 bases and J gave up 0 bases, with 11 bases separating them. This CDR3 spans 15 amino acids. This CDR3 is CASSVGPSSGNTIYF. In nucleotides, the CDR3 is TGTGCCAGCAGCGTAGGCCCTAGCTCTGGAAACACCATATATTTT.

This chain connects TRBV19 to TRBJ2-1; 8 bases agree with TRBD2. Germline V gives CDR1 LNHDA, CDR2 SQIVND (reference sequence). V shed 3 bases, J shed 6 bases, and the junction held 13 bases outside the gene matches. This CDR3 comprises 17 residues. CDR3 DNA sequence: TGTGCCAGTAGTATTTTGATAGGGACTAGTCAGTCCAATGAGCAGTTCTTC. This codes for CASSILIGTSQSNEQFF.

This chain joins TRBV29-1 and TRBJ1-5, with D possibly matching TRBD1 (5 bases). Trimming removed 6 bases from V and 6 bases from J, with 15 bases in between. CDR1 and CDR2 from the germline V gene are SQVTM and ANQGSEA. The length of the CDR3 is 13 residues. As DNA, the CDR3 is TGCAGCGTGCTCGACAGTCTAATTCAGCCCCAGCATTTT. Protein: CSVLDSLIQPQHF.

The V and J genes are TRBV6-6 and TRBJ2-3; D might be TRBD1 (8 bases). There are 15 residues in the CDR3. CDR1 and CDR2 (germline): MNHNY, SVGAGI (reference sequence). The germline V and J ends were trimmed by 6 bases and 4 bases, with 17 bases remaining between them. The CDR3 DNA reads TGTGCCAGCAGAAACAGGGGGGGCGGATCAGATACGCAGTATTTT. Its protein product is CASRNRGGGSDTQYF.

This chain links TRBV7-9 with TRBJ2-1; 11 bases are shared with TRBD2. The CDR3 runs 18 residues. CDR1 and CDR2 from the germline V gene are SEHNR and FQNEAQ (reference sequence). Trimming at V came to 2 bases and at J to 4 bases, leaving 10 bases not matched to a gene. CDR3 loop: CASSLPFRLAGLYNEQFF. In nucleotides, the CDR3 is TGTGCCAGCAGCTTACCCTTCCGACTAGCGGGACTTTACAATGAGCAGTTCTTC. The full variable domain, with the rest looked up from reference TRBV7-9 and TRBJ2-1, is DTGVSQNPRHKITKRGQNVTFRCDPISEHNRLYWYRQTLGQGPEFLTYFQNEAQLEKSRLLSDRFSAERPKGSFSTLEIQRTEQGDSAMYLCASSLPFRLAGLYNEQFFGPGTRLTVL.

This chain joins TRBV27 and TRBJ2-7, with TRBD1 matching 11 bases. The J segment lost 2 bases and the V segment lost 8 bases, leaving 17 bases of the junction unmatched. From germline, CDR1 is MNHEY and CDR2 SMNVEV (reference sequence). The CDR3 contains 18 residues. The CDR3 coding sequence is TGTGCCAGCGGCCTCCCTTGGACAGGGGGCGGCCCCCCCTACGAGCAGTACTTC. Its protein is CASGLPWTGGGPPYEQYF.

CDR3 sequence reads: CASSFRGGVVYEQFF. CDR3 DNA: TGTGCCAGCAGCTTCAGAGGGGGGGTTGTCTATGAGCAGTTCTTC. This chain joins TRBV9 and TRBJ2-1; perhaps TRBD2 as D (7 bases). Germline CDR1 is SGDLS and CDR2 is YYNGEE. This CDR3 is 15 amino acids long. V shed 4 bases and J shed 8 bases, with 19 bases lying between them.

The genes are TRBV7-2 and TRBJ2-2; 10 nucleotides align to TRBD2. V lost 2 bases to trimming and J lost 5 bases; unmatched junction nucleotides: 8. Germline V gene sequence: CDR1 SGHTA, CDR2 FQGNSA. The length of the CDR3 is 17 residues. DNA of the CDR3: TGTGCCAGCAGCTTACCTAGCGGGAGTTTAGGAACCGGGGAGCTGTTTTTT. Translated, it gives CASSLPSGSLGTGELFF.

The CDR3 bases are TGTGCCAGCAGCTTAAGCAGGGAAGATACGCAGTATTTT. Amino acids: CASSLSREDTQYF. The J gene is TRBJ2-3, the V gene TRBV7-2, with D perhaps matching TRBD1 (5 bases). From germline, CDR1 is SGHTA and CDR2 FQGNSA. V was pared by 2 bases and J by 5 bases, with 8 bases between. This CDR3 has 13 amino acids.

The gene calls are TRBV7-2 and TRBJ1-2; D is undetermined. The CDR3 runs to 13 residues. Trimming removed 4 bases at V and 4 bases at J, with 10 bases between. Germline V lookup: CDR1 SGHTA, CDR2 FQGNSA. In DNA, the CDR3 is TGTGCCAGCAGCTCGGGAGGGTTCTATGGCTACACCTTC. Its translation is CASSSGGFYGYTF.